The clone carrying this T cell receptor (beta chain) occurred many times. Antigen specificity is unknown. Between the trimmed V and J ends, which lost 6 bases and 0 bases, there was a span of 14 bases. Germline V CDR1 and CDR2: SNHLY, FYNNEI. CDR3 length equals 16 residues. Amplification targeted TCR beta CDR3 regions from RNA transcripts. The TCR CDR3 first-round RT-PCR relied on the HTBI primer set. TCRdb re-derived calls from the multiplex PCR reads in MiXCR, one entry per CDR3 protein. The sample records under 650,000 distinct CDR3 sequences, 15% to 20% being singletons. The data were obtained in a study of T cells in Graves' hyperthyroidism and ophthalmopathy. Regarding the study as a whole: Ophthalmopathy got predicted by the model a median about 6.7 months before its onset.

This TCR came from a woman under 40 with Graves' hyperthyroidism. What was sequenced was blood. This chain uses TRBV2 with TRBJ1-4, with a tentative D call TRBD1 (5 bases). CDR3 protein: CASRQDRATTNEKLFF. DNA of the CDR3: TGTGCCAGCAGACAAGACAGAGCGACAACTAATGAAAAACTGTTTTTT.